This TCR beta chain was recorded in a study of blood T cell repertoires in COVID-19. In the study overall: Sites across the United States, Italy and Spain contributed samples from acute and convalescent COVID-19. In each case, the material was cDNA or gDNA derived from T cells, B-cell-depleted T cells, or PBMCs.

CDR3 length: 14 residues. The germline CDR1 and CDR2 sequences are MNHEY and SMNVEV (reference sequence). V gave up 7 bases and J gave up 4 bases, with 14 bases separating them. Original processing notes: For nucleated cells, counts were estimated from reference gene primer amplification. Profiled with immunoSEQ multiplex PCR; TCRdb holds only in-frame clones, not every one. For V, J and clone size, that table is used; D and trimming come from the DNA. The sample contains 200,000 to 250,000 clones, less than 90% of which appear only once. The sequence came from a man aged 55 to 70 with acute or convalescent COVID-19. J is TRBJ2-1 and V is TRBV27, with a tentative D call TRBD2 (6 bases). The sample was peripheral blood. The CDR3 here is CASTGVAAYNEQFF. The CDR3 DNA sequence: TGTGCCAGCACTGGGGTAGCGGCGTACAATGAGCAGTTCTTC.